The rows below give T cell receptor beta chains drawn from one sample of a study of beta chain features in type 1 diabetes. Generated by immunoSEQ multiplex PCR, the TCRdb table keeps only in-frame clones and is missing some. The table has approximately 150,000 clones, less than 15% seen once; the top ten hold less than 1.5%. Sample: central memory CD4+ T cells from blood. These TCRs come from a man younger than 35 with type 1 diabetes. Both conserved end residues are part of each CDR3. The D gene is left open where the match is weak. Part of the rows lack a size; the others show once, few, many or a class for expanded clones.

v_gene: TRBV28
abundance: NA
j_gene: TRBJ1-4
d_gene: NA
CDR3aa: CASSSVLAEKLFF
CDR3nt: TGTGCCAGCAGTTCGGTGCTTGCGGAAAAACTGTTTTTT

v_gene: TRBV10-3
abundance: NA
j_gene: TRBJ2-3
d_gene: NA
CDR3aa: CAISGGGTQYF
CDR3nt: TGTGCCATCAGTGGAGGAGGTACGCAGTATTTT

v_gene: TRBV6-4
abundance: few
j_gene: TRBJ1-4
d_gene: TRBD1
CDR3aa: CASSEGVGGNNEKLFF
CDR3nt: TGTGCCAGCAGTGAAGGCGTAGGGGGCAATAATGAAAAACTGTTTTTT

v_gene: TRBV2
abundance: NA
j_gene: TRBJ2-3
d_gene: NA
CDR3aa: CASSDRAGGDTQYF
CDR3nt: TGTGCCAGCAGTGATCGGGCGGGTGGGGATACGCAGTATTTT

v_gene: TRBV30
abundance: many
j_gene: TRBJ1-1
d_gene: NA
CDR3aa: CAWSVQGTEAFF
CDR3nt: TGTGCCTGGAGTGTACAAGGAACTGAAGCTTTCTTT

v_gene: TRBV7-3
abundance: few
j_gene: TRBJ1-2
d_gene: TRBD1
CDR3aa: CASSSEQGKGSYTF
CDR3nt: TGTGCCAGCAGCTCTGAACAGGGGAAGGGTAGCTACACCTTC

v_gene: TRBV29-1
abundance: few
j_gene: TRBJ2-2
d_gene: NA
CDR3aa: CSGEGPSQGLGGELFF
CDR3nt: TGCAGCGGTGAAGGCCCTTCGCAGGGTTTGGGCGGGGAGCTGTTTTTT

v_gene: TRBV19
abundance: NA
j_gene: TRBJ1-1
d_gene: NA
CDR3aa: CASSIGGRETEAFF
CDR3nt: TGTGCCAGTAGTATAGGTGGCAGGGAGACTGAAGCTTTCTTT

v_gene: TRBV15
abundance: NA
j_gene: TRBJ1-2
d_gene: NA
CDR3aa: CATSTSLGVLGGYTF
CDR3nt: TGTGCCACCAGCACCAGCTTGGGGGTCCTAGGCGGCTACACCTTC

v_gene: TRBV7-6
abundance: few
j_gene: TRBJ2-3
d_gene: TRBD2
CDR3aa: CASSFGASGPSTDTQYF
CDR3nt: TGTGCCAGCAGCTTTGGGGCTAGCGGCCCCAGCACAGATACGCAGTATTTT

v_gene: TRBV9
abundance: many
j_gene: TRBJ1-5
d_gene: NA
CDR3aa: CASSVEGSPDQPQHF
CDR3nt: TGTGCCAGCAGCGTAGAAGGCAGCCCAGATCAGCCCCAGCATTTT

v_gene: TRBV29-1
abundance: NA
j_gene: TRBJ2-6
d_gene: NA
CDR3aa: CSVTTGTFGANVLTF
CDR3nt: TGCAGCGTTACGACAGGGACTTTTGGGGCCAACGTCCTGACTTTC

v_gene: TRBV7-3
abundance: NA
j_gene: TRBJ1-2
d_gene: NA
CDR3aa: CASSLTAGNGYTF
CDR3nt: TGTGCCAGCAGCTTAACGGCAGGGAATGGCTACACCTTC

v_gene: TRBV28
abundance: NA
j_gene: TRBJ1-2
d_gene: TRBD1
CDR3aa: CASRAQGGRYGYTF
CDR3nt: TGTGCCAGCAGGGCACAGGGGGGAAGATATGGCTACACCTTC

v_gene: TRBV7-9
abundance: NA
j_gene: TRBJ2-7
d_gene: NA
CDR3aa: CASSLWTGLGNEQYF
CDR3nt: TGTGCCAGCAGCTTATGGACGGGACTGGGGAACGAGCAGTACTTC

v_gene: TRBV20-1
abundance: NA
j_gene: TRBJ1-5
d_gene: NA
CDR3aa: CSAIDNQPQHF
CDR3nt: TGCAGTGCTATCGACAATCAGCCCCAGCATTTT

v_gene: TRBV28
abundance: few
j_gene: TRBJ2-1
d_gene: NA
CDR3aa: CASNRLGGQRNEQFF
CDR3nt: TGTGCCAGCAACCGACTGGGCGGTCAGCGTAATGAGCAGTTCTTC

v_gene: TRBV11-2
abundance: few
j_gene: TRBJ2-5
d_gene: TRBD2
CDR3aa: CASSPSGGSETQYF
CDR3nt: TGTGCCAGCAGCCCTAGCGGGGGGTCAGAGACCCAGTACTTC

v_gene: TRBV19
abundance: few
j_gene: TRBJ2-5
d_gene: NA
CDR3aa: CASSIAGAQETQYF
CDR3nt: TGTGCCAGTAGTATAGCAGGGGCGCAAGAGACCCAGTACTTC

v_gene: TRBV11-2
abundance: few
j_gene: TRBJ2-2
d_gene: NA
CDR3aa: CASSLIRGVTGELFF
CDR3nt: TGTGCCAGCAGCTTAATTCGGGGTGTAACCGGGGAGCTGTTTTTT

v_gene: TRBV6-6
abundance: NA
j_gene: TRBJ2-5
d_gene: NA
CDR3aa: CASSYSGETQYF
CDR3nt: TGTGCCAGCAGTTACTCCGGAGAGACCCAGTACTTC

v_gene: TRBV9
abundance: few
j_gene: TRBJ2-5
d_gene: NA
CDR3aa: CASSVGGAFQETQYF
CDR3nt: TGTGCCAGCAGCGTAGGTGGGGCCTTTCAAGAGACCCAGTACTTC

v_gene: TRBV20-1
abundance: few
j_gene: TRBJ1-1
d_gene: NA
CDR3aa: CSAGIPSEAFF
CDR3nt: TGCAGTGCCGGTATTCCCTCTGAAGCTTTCTTT

v_gene: TRBV11-1
abundance: few
j_gene: TRBJ2-5
d_gene: TRBD1
CDR3aa: CASSHGQGGETQYF
CDR3nt: TGTGCCAGCAGCCACGGACAGGGGGGAGAGACCCAGTACTTC

v_gene: TRBV7-2
abundance: few
j_gene: TRBJ1-1
d_gene: TRBD1
CDR3aa: CASSWDRGQAFF
CDR3nt: TGTGCCAGCAGCTGGGACAGGGGGCAAGCTTTCTTT

v_gene: TRBV14
abundance: NA
j_gene: TRBJ2-7
d_gene: NA
CDR3aa: CASSQGGTFSYEQYF
CDR3nt: TGTGCCAGCAGCCAAGGGGGGACGTTCTCCTACGAGCAGTACTTC

v_gene: TRBV29-1
abundance: few
j_gene: TRBJ1-4
d_gene: NA
CDR3aa: CSVDTATNEKLFF
CDR3nt: TGCAGCGTTGATACAGCAACTAATGAAAAACTGTTTTTT

v_gene: TRBV5-1
abundance: NA
j_gene: TRBJ2-2
d_gene: TRBD1
CDR3aa: CASGTGATLGTGELFF
CDR3nt: TGCGCCAGCGGGACAGGGGCCACCTTGGGCACCGGGGAGCTGTTTTTT

v_gene: TRBV10-3
abundance: NA
j_gene: TRBJ2-5
d_gene: NA
CDR3aa: CAIKRPAGETQYF
CDR3nt: TGTGCCATCAAACGCCCGGCCGGAGAGACCCAGTACTTC

v_gene: TRBV18
abundance: few
j_gene: TRBJ1-2
d_gene: TRBD1
CDR3aa: CASSPTTGESYGYTF
CDR3nt: TGTGCCAGCTCACCAACAACAGGGGAGTCCTATGGCTACACCTTC

v_gene: TRBV11-2
abundance: few
j_gene: TRBJ2-6
d_gene: TRBD1
CDR3aa: CASSTDRVTASGANVLTF
CDR3nt: TGTGCCAGCAGCACTGACAGGGTGACCGCCTCTGGGGCCAACGTCCTGACTTTC

v_gene: TRBV27
abundance: few
j_gene: TRBJ2-5
d_gene: NA
CDR3aa: CASSLRWDQETQYF
CDR3nt: TGTGCCAGCAGTCTACGCTGGGACCAAGAGACCCAGTACTTC

v_gene: TRBV29-1
abundance: NA
j_gene: TRBJ2-5
d_gene: NA
CDR3aa: CSVEDQESGYQETQYF
CDR3nt: TGCAGCGTTGAAGATCAGGAGTCAGGCTACCAAGAGACCCAGTACTTC

v_gene: TRBV30
abundance: few
j_gene: TRBJ1-1
d_gene: NA
CDR3aa: CAWVGSTEAFF
CDR3nt: TGTGCCTGGGTAGGGAGTACTGAAGCTTTCTTT

v_gene: TRBV4-2
abundance: NA
j_gene: TRBJ2-2
d_gene: TRBD1
CDR3aa: CASSQRQGDTGELFF
CDR3nt: TGTGCCAGCAGCCAACGACAGGGAGACACCGGGGAGCTGTTTTTT

v_gene: TRBV2
abundance: NA
j_gene: TRBJ1-1
d_gene: NA
CDR3aa: CASSSQADTEAFF
CDR3nt: TGTGCCAGCTCAAGCCAGGCGGACACTGAAGCTTTCTTT

v_gene: TRBV10-3
abundance: many
j_gene: TRBJ2-3
d_gene: NA
CDR3aa: CAISQSTDTQYF
CDR3nt: TGTGCCATCAGCCAAAGCACAGATACGCAGTATTTT

v_gene: TRBV2
abundance: NA
j_gene: TRBJ1-4
d_gene: NA
CDR3aa: CASSEALYVTLATNEKLFF
CDR3nt: TGTGCCAGCAGTGAAGCGCTCTACGTTACTCTCGCAACTAATGAAAAACTGTTTTTT

v_gene: TRBV30
abundance: many
j_gene: TRBJ1-2
d_gene: NA
CDR3aa: CAWSRGWGDGYTF
CDR3nt: TGTGCCTGGAGCCGAGGGTGGGGGGACGGCTACACCTTC

v_gene: TRBV30
abundance: NA
j_gene: TRBJ2-2
d_gene: NA
CDR3aa: CAWSLEAGELFF
CDR3nt: TGTGCCTGGAGTCTCGAGGCCGGGGAGCTGTTTTTT

v_gene: TRBV7-2
abundance: NA
j_gene: TRBJ1-2
d_gene: NA
CDR3aa: CASSPRREYSYGYTF
CDR3nt: TGTGCCAGCAGCCCACGGCGGGAGTACTCCTATGGCTACACCTTC

v_gene: TRBV5-6
abundance: NA
j_gene: TRBJ1-5
d_gene: NA
CDR3aa: CASSLGIFSNQPQHF
CDR3nt: TGTGCCAGCAGCCTCGGGATATTTAGCAATCAGCCCCAGCATTTT

v_gene: TRBV6-5
abundance: few
j_gene: TRBJ2-7
d_gene: NA
CDR3aa: CASSYGPYEQYF
CDR3nt: TGTGCCAGCAGTTATGGTCCCTACGAGCAGTACTTC

v_gene: TRBV29-1
abundance: few
j_gene: TRBJ1-2
d_gene: TRBD1
CDR3aa: CSVGQGGSHGYTF
CDR3nt: TGCAGCGTTGGACAGGGGGGTTCTCACGGCTACACCTTC

v_gene: TRBV28
abundance: NA
j_gene: TRBJ2-5
d_gene: TRBD1
CDR3aa: CASSTGQGETQYF
CDR3nt: TGTGCCAGCAGTACCGGACAGGGGGAGACCCAGTACTTC

v_gene: TRBV6-6
abundance: many
j_gene: TRBJ2-7
d_gene: NA
CDR3aa: CASSYGQAPYEQYF
CDR3nt: TGTGCCAGCAGTTACGGACAAGCCCCCTACGAGCAGTACTTC

v_gene: TRBV7-9
abundance: NA
j_gene: TRBJ1-4
d_gene: NA
CDR3aa: CASSLVLPVLFF
CDR3nt: TGTGCCAGCAGCTTAGTTCTTCCCGTACTGTTTTTT

v_gene: TRBV5-1
abundance: few
j_gene: TRBJ2-3
d_gene: NA
CDR3aa: CASRSSYTDTQYF
CDR3nt: TGCGCCAGCAGGAGTTCTTACACAGATACGCAGTATTTT

v_gene: TRBV7-9
abundance: few
j_gene: TRBJ1-2
d_gene: NA
CDR3aa: CASARGGASGYTF
CDR3nt: TGTGCCAGCGCTCGGGGAGGGGCTAGTGGCTACACCTTC

v_gene: TRBV15
abundance: NA
j_gene: TRBJ2-2
d_gene: NA
CDR3aa: CATSGQQDARELFF
CDR3nt: TGTGCCACCAGCGGCCAACAGGACGCCCGGGAGCTGTTTTTT

v_gene: TRBV7-2
abundance: few
j_gene: TRBJ1-3
d_gene: NA
CDR3aa: CASSRDTYSGNTIYF
CDR3nt: TGTGCCAGCAGCCGCGACACATACTCTGGAAACACCATATATTTT

v_gene: TRBV29-1
abundance: few
j_gene: TRBJ2-7
d_gene: NA
CDR3aa: CSVLRSGDYEQYF
CDR3nt: TGCAGCGTTTTGAGGTCTGGGGACTACGAGCAGTACTTC

v_gene: TRBV7-8
abundance: NA
j_gene: TRBJ2-7
d_gene: NA
CDR3aa: CASSPRRGPSYEQYF
CDR3nt: TGTGCCAGCAGCCCTAGGCGGGGGCCCTCCTACGAGCAGTACTTC